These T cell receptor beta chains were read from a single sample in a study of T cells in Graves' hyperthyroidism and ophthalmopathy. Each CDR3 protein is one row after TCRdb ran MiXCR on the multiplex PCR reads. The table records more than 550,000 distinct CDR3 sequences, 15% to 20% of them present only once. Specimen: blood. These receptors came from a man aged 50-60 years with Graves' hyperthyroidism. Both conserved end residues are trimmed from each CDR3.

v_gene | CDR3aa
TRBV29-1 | SVAPDRVYEQY
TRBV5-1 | ASSFAGGRGNEQF
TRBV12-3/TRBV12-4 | ASSSWTSGEQF
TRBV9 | ASSADSFTDTQY
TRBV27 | ASSWDMNTEAF
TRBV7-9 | ASSRPDSIAYEQY
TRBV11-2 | ASSLSVESYT
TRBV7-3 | ASSPGFGLAGGNTGELF
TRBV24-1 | ATADGNQPQH
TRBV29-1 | SVPTSNEQF
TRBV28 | ASSPRGRSEKLF
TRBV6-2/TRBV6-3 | ASSYDRDRWTEAF
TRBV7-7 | ASSKGLAERDEQF
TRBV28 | ASSSTGTFNYGYT
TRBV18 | ASSGDRASPLH
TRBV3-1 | ASSPRRGGGQSYNEQF
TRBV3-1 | ASSPPETDGETQY
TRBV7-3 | ASSLTYGVTGTQY
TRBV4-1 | ASSEPGLRNEQF
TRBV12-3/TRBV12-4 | ASGKMTNEKLF
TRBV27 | ASSPRGSGRAKETQY
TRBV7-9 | ASSWDRRQETQY
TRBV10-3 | AISESTSGRSNNEQF
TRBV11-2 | ASRPGRGRTSTDTQY
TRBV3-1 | ASSQPRTGSNEQF
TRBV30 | AWRKGILPDTQY
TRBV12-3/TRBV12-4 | ASSLTGGFAEAF
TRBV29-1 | SVALGGRTVGYT
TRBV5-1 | ASSLETDGPIGNTEAF
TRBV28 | ASRLAAGLAVQETQY
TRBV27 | ASSLWTSGTNNEQF
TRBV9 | ASHPLGGLNTGELF
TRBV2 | ASNLDGNYGYT
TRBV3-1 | ASSQEGMAGAIGELF
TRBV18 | ASSPVSTAGGQVEQY
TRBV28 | ASSVWRGPFSSYNEQF